This entry describes one T cell receptor beta chain. This sample stems from a study of T and B cells in COVID-19 patients. Study background: Peripheral blood came from COVID-19 patients with active infection or after recovery.

Each TRB amplification used roughly 220-550 ng of genomic DNA from blood. BIOMED2 TRB-A/B primer pools were used in multiplex TRB PCR. TCRdb analysed the multiplex PCR reads with MiXCR anew, one entry per CDR3 protein. The sample yields approximately 6,600 distinct CDR3 sequences, approximately 28% seen once. The V and J ends lost 3 bases and 2 bases respectively, with 8 bases between them. CDR3 length equals 13 residues. From germline, CDR1 is SGHRS and CDR2 YFSETQ. Sample: blood. This clonotype originated in a human donor with active COVID-19. This chain uses TRBV5-1 with TRBJ1-1; D possibly corresponds to TRBD1 (6 bases). The CDR3 nucleotides are TGCGCCAGCAGCTCGGACAGCAACACTGAAGCTTTCTTT. Amino acids: CASSSDSNTEAFF. The variable domain in full, completed from reference TRBV5-1 and TRBJ1-1, reads KAGVTQTPRYLIKTRGQQVTLSCSPISGHRSVSWYQQTPGQGLQFLFEYFSETQRNKGNFPGRFSGRQFSNSRSEMNVSTLELGDSALYLCASSSDSNTEAFFGQGTRLTVV.